These 32 T cell receptor beta chains were all obtained from the same sample, sequenced in a study of vaccination and CD4 T cells after COVID-19. Treatment defined: 10-day PBMC culture with coronavirus spike peptide pools or control peptides (ViraFEST assay). Antigens for these TCRs are unknown. Sequencing of the DNA from cultured CD4+ T cells was carried out with the Oncomine TCR Beta short-read assay. One entry per CDR3 protein, called by TCRdb with MiXCR from the PCR reads. Here the sample spans just over 20,000 distinct CDR3 sequences, under 80% being singletons. Sequenced sample: CD4+ T cells from blood, cultured in vitro. The receptors were gathered from a human donor who had recovered from COVID-19.

With regard to this clonotype: An end of the junction differs from the germline gene, which may be a read error. V is TRBV12-3 or TRBV12-4 and J is TRBJ1-2; D is perhaps TRBD1 (5 bases). The CDR3 is made up of 11 amino acids. CDR3 DNA: TGTGCCAGCAGTAACCGGGACGTCCTCTACTTC. Translating gives CASSNRDVLYF.

The chain couples TRBV10-3 to TRBJ2-7, with D unresolved. Germline assignment: CDR1 ENHRY and CDR2 SYGVKD. The CDR3 loop spans 11 amino acids. V dropped 10 bases and J dropped 6 bases, with 13 bases sitting between them. CDR3 nucleotides: TGTGCCACCACGGGCGTTACCGAGCAGTACTTC. It translates to CATTGVTEQYF.

In this sample, this clonotype turned up a few times. This chain uses TRBV24-1 with TRBJ2-3; the D gene is possibly TRBD2 (7 bases). The germline CDR1 and CDR2 sequences are KGHDR and SFDVKD. The CDR3 totals 19 residues. Trimming shortened V by 4 bases and J by 4 bases, and 26 bases separated the two germline ends. CDR3 sequence: CATSDQQPLPGGGPDTQYF. CDR3 in DNA: TGTGCCACCAGTGACCAACAACCGCTCCCGGGGGGCGGTCCAGATACGCAGTATTTT.

V is TRBV6-2 or TRBV6-3 and J is TRBJ2-4; 8 bases agree with TRBD2. The germline V gene encodes CDR1 MNHEY and CDR2 SVGEGT. This CDR3 spans 16 amino acids. V trimming: 6 bases; J trimming: 0 bases; junction bases outside the gene matches: 7. The CDR3, as DNA: TGTGCCAGCAGACCACTAGCGGCCCTAGCCAAAAACATTCAGTACTTC. This encodes CASRPLAALAKNIQYF.

This chain connects TRBV20-1 to TRBJ1-2; 7 bases are a match to TRBD1. The CDR3 is 13 amino acids. Germline V gives CDR1 DFQATT, CDR2 SNEGSKA (reference sequence). V lost 6 bases, J lost 8 bases, and 12 bases stayed unmatched. This CDR3 reads CSALPRGVYGYTF. The CDR3 DNA sequence: TGCAGTGCCTTACCCAGGGGGGTATACGGCTACACCTTC.

This clonotype has more than one count but fewer than ten. This rearrangement joins TRBV28 to TRBJ1-5, with a possible D match to TRBD1 (6 bases). CDR3 length: 16 residues. Germline V gene sequence: CDR1 MDHEN, CDR2 SYDVKM. The V end was cut by 7 bases, the J end by 0 bases, with 16 bases between. This CDR3 reads CASTTPGHHSNQPQHF. In DNA form, the CDR3 reads TGTGCCAGCACCACACCGGGACACCATAGCAATCAGCCCCAGCATTTT.

The gene calls are TRBV6-2 or TRBV6-3 and TRBJ1-5; TRBD1 is a possible D gene (5 bases). V lost 0 bases and J lost 6, with 12 bases in between. CDR1 MNHEY and CDR2 SVGEGT come from the germline V gene. This CDR3 has 15 amino acids. For the CDR3, the DNA is TGTGCCAGCAGTTACTCGATCAGTGGGGGTCAGCCCCAGCATTTT. Translation: CASSYSISGGQPQHF.

This clonotype has more than one count but fewer than ten. V and J are TRBV20-1 and TRBJ2-4, with TRBD1 matching over 7 bases. Germline V gene sequence: CDR1 DFQATT, CDR2 SNEGSKA (reference sequence). The CDR3 is 14 residues long. After removal of 6 bases from V and 4 bases from J, the junction contained 9 bases not matched to a gene. CDR3 nucleotides: TGCAGTGCCCAAAACCCGGGACAGAAAAACATTCAGTACTTC. Protein: CSAQNPGQKNIQYF.

The J gene is TRBJ2-2, the V gene TRBV6-1; TRBD2 might be the D (6 bases). The CDR3 spans 16 residues. Trimming pared 10 bases from V and 2 bases from J, leaving 20 bases between. Per the germline V gene, CDR1 is MNHNS and CDR2 is SASEGT. The CDR3 DNA sequence: TGTGCCACTCACCGGGGCGGGGCGCGTAACACCGGGGAGCTGTTTTTT. It is translated as CATHRGGARNTGELFF.

In nucleotides, the CDR3 is TGTGCCAGCAGTTATCGGGCGGGAGTGGGCACCGGGGAGCTGTTTTTT. Protein product: CASSYRAGVGTGELFF. The rearrangement joins TRBV6-5 to TRBJ2-2; TRBD2 matches 7 bases. The CDR3 has 16 amino acids. With V trimmed by 3 bases and J by 4 bases, 8 bases remained unmatched. Germline V gives CDR1 MNHEY, CDR2 SVGAGI.

The CDR3: CASSINRGGYTF. The CDR3 DNA reads TGTGCCAGCAGTATCAACAGGGGAGGGTACACCTTC. The chain employs TRBV28 and TRBJ1-2; the match to TRBD1 covers 7 bases. CDR3 length: 12 amino acids. With V trimmed by 5 bases and J by 11 bases, 8 bases remained unmatched. Looked up from germline, CDR1 is MDHEN and CDR2 is SYDVKM.

The rearrangement links TRBV11-1 to TRBJ2-7; D is perhaps TRBD1 or TRBD2 (6 bases each). Germline-derived CDR1 and CDR2 are SGHAT and FQDESV (reference sequence). This CDR3 contains 15 residues. V lost 3 bases and J lost 1, with 13 bases in between. CDR3 protein: CASSFLGGTSYEQYF. CDR3 nucleotides: TGTGCCAGCAGCTTCCTAGGGGGGACATCCTACGAGCAGTACTTC.

The V and J genes are TRBV23-1 and TRBJ2-7; tentatively, D is TRBD2 (5 bases). TRBV23-1 is an ORF; its function is uncertain. Trimming stripped 9 bases from V and 3 bases from J, with 9 bases between. The CDR3 consists of 11 residues. CDR3 amino acids: CARDRGYEQYF. The DNA for the CDR3 is TGCGCCAGGGACCGGGGCTACGAGCAGTACTTC.

The rearrangement links TRBV12-3 or TRBV12-4 to TRBJ2-3; 11 bases are a match to TRBD2. The CDR3 sequence is 17 residues long. J lost 0 bases, V lost 4 bases, and 6 bases had no gene match. The CDR3 sequence is CASSSRLAGSSTDTQYF. For the CDR3, the DNA is TGTGCCAGCAGTTCTAGACTAGCGGGATCTAGCACAGATACGCAGTATTTT.

This chain connects TRBV19 to TRBJ1-4, with unresolved D. CDR1 LNHDA and CDR2 SQIVND come from the germline V gene (reference sequence). Trimming cost V 5 bases and J 3 bases, with 10 bases left between them. CDR3 length: 14 amino acids. CDR3 nucleotide sequence: TGTGCCAGTAGTGTCCGGGTCCCTAATGAAAAACTGTTTTTT. Its translation: CASSVRVPNEKLFF.

The chain couples TRBV20-1 to TRBJ1-1; the D is unclear. This CDR3 is built from 16 residues. Germline CDR1 and CDR2: DFQATT and SNEGSKA (reference sequence). V was clipped by 5 bases and J by 5 bases, with 24 bases between them. The DNA of the CDR3 is TGCAGTGCTGCACTCCTGGGGTTAGTAGAAAGAACTGAAGCTTTCTTT. This sequence encodes CSAALLGLVERTEAFF.

Here the CDR3 reads CASSSDSMNSPLHF. The DNA of the CDR3 is TGTGCCAGCAGTTCGGACAGTATGAATTCACCCCTCCACTTT. The chain joins TRBV12-3 or TRBV12-4 to TRBJ1-6; D is perhaps TRBD1 (6 bases). CDR3 size: 14 residues. With 4 bases removed from V and 7 bases from J, the gap between germline ends came to 11 bases.

The chain links TRBV19 to TRBJ1-5; D gene ambiguous. This CDR3 has 15 residues. Per germline, CDR1 LNHDA and CDR2 SQIVND (reference sequence). V was trimmed by 7 bases and J by 3 bases, leaving 16 bases between them. In DNA, the CDR3 is TGTGCCAGTAAGCTATCGGGCCTGGTCAATCAGCCCCAGCATTTT. It encodes CASKLSGLVNQPQHF.

The gene calls are TRBV19 and TRBJ2-7, with D tentatively TRBD1 (6 bases). V lost 6 bases to trimming and J lost 5 bases, with 11 bases between them. This CDR3 region has 12 residues. Germline V gene sequence: CDR1 LNHDA, CDR2 SQIVND (reference sequence). The CDR3 loop reads CASRRGRDEQYF. As DNA, the CDR3 is TGTGCCAGTAGAAGGGGGAGAGACGAGCAGTACTTC.

This rearrangement joins TRBV6-5 to TRBJ1-6; the match to TRBD1 covers 9 bases. V shed 1 base, J shed 10 bases, and the junction held 2 bases outside the gene matches. Germline V gene data show CDR1 as MNHEY and CDR2 as SVGAGI. This CDR3 has 14 residues. The CDR3 nucleotides are TGTGCCAGCAGTTACTTGGGACAGGGCTCACCCCTCCACTTT. It is translated as CASSYLGQGSPLHF.

This chain connects TRBV20-1 to TRBJ2-5; 9 bases line up with TRBD2. The CDR3 runs to 13 residues. V lost 5 bases and J lost 5; bases outside the gene matches: 6. The V gene's germline CDR1 is DFQATT and CDR2 SNEGSKA (reference sequence). The CDR3 loop reads CSAPGLAPETQYF. The CDR3 DNA sequence: TGCAGTGCTCCGGGACTAGCCCCGGAGACCCAGTACTTC.

V usage is TRBV20-1 and J usage is TRBJ2-7, with TRBD2 as a possible D gene (5 bases). V dropped 0 bases and J dropped 1 base, with 7 bases sitting between them. The CDR3 extends over 13 amino acids. In germline, CDR1 is DFQATT, CDR2 SNEGSKA (reference sequence). CDR3 DNA: TGCAGTGCTAGAGATAAGCGGTCCTACGAGCAGTACTTC. This encodes CSARDKRSYEQYF.

The chain links TRBV14 to TRBJ2-2; unclear D gene. Germline V gene lookup returns CDR1 SGHDN and CDR2 FVKESK. V was trimmed by 2 bases and J by 6 bases, leaving 7 bases between them. The CDR3 spans 13 residues. This chain's CDR3 is CASSQLGAGELFF. The CDR3, as DNA: TGTGCCAGCAGCCAACTCGGAGCCGGGGAGCTGTTTTTT.

The rearrangement uses TRBV28 and TRBJ1-5; the D gene is possibly TRBD1 (6 bases). The CDR3 has 16 amino acids. The germline V and J ends were trimmed by 5 bases and 5 bases, with 19 bases remaining between them. Germline V gene data show CDR1 as MDHEN and CDR2 as SYDVKM. In DNA form, the CDR3 reads TGTGCCAGCAGTGCCATCGGACAGTTTAGGGATCAGCCCCAGCATTTT. Its translation is CASSAIGQFRDQPQHF.

The V and J genes are TRBV5-4 and TRBJ2-6; D gene ambiguous. CDR3 length equals 15 residues. CDR1 and CDR2 (germline): SGHNT, YYREEE (reference sequence). Trimming cost V 5 bases and J 1 base, with 10 bases left between them. The CDR3 spells CASRLQVSGANVLTF. As DNA, the CDR3 is TGTGCCAGCAGACTCCAGGTTTCTGGGGCCAACGTCCTGACTTTC.

This rearrangement joins TRBV11-2 to TRBJ1-3; possible D gene TRBD1, 5 bases. Between the trimmed V and J ends, which lost 5 bases and 4 bases, there was a span of 15 bases. Germline V gene sequence: CDR1 SGHAT, CDR2 FQNNGV. This CDR3 has 15 residues. The CDR3 DNA reads TGTGCCAGCAGCCCTCCGGGGGGGACGGGAAACACCATATATTTT. Translation gives CASSPPGGTGNTIYF. Based on the CDR3 plus reference TRBV11-2 and TRBJ1-3, the full variable domain is EAGVAQSPRYKIIEKRQSVAFWCNPISGHATLYWYQQILGQGPKLLIQFQNNGVVDDSQLPKDRFSAERLKGVDSTLKIQPAKLEDSAVYLCASSPPGGTGNTIYFGEGSWLTVV.

This chain connects TRBV28 to TRBJ2-2; 8 nucleotides agree with TRBD1. The CDR3 is 14 amino acids. Germline CDR1 is MDHEN and CDR2 is SYDVKM. Trimming took 5 bases from V and 5 from J; bases not matched to a gene: 4. CDR3 in DNA: TGTGCCAGCAGTCGCGGACAGGGAACCGGGGAGCTGTTTTTT. Translating gives CASSRGQGTGELFF.

CDR3 nucleotides: TGTGCCAGCAGTTACGGTGGGGCCGGACGCGGGACTGAAGCTTTCTTT. Translating it yields CASSYGGAGRGTEAFF. The chain is built from TRBV6-2 or TRBV6-3 and TRBJ1-1, with a tentative D call TRBD1 (5 bases). Between the trimmed V and J ends, which lost 2 bases and 5 bases, there was a span of 18 bases. Germline lookup yields CDR1 MNHEY and CDR2 SVGEGT. The CDR3 length is 16 residues.

The chain employs TRBV6-5 and TRBJ2-7; possibly TRBD2 for D (6 bases). The CDR3 is made up of 15 amino acids. Trimming removed 0 bases at V and 5 bases at J, with 14 bases between. CDR1 and CDR2 (germline): MNHEY, SVGAGI. CDR3 residues: CASSYSKLATDEQYF. The CDR3 DNA reads as TGTGCCAGCAGTTACTCAAAACTAGCAACGGACGAGCAGTACTTC.

The rearrangement links TRBV7-8 to TRBJ1-5; 8 nucleotides agree with TRBD1. J was trimmed by 0 bases and V by 5 bases; bases with no gene match: 6. The germline gives CDR1 SGHVS, CDR2 FQNEAQ. CDR3 length equals 16 residues. The CDR3 coding sequence is TGTGCCAGCAGCCCCACAGGGGGATATAGCAATCAGCCCCAGCATTTT. Translated: CASSPTGGYSNQPQHF.

This clonotype has only a few counts. V gene TRBV20-1 combines with J gene TRBJ1-2; no clear D. Trimming left V 6 bases short and J 8 bases short, with 31 bases between. Germline V gives CDR1 DFQATT, CDR2 SNEGSKA (reference sequence). The CDR3 runs to 17 residues. CDR3 amino acids: CSADIQKSGIFPWGYTF. CDR3 DNA: TGCAGTGCCGATATTCAAAAGTCAGGAATCTTCCCTTGGGGCTACACCTTC.

The chain carries TRBV19 and TRBJ1-2, with a weak D call TRBD1 (5 bases). The CDR3 runs 12 residues. The V and J ends lost 3 bases and 9 bases respectively, with 11 bases between them. CDR1 and CDR2 (germline): LNHDA, SQIVND (reference sequence). DNA for the CDR3: TGTGCCAGTAGTATTTATCAGGGAAGCTACACCTTC. It specifies CASSIYQGSYTF. Together with reference TRBV19 and TRBJ1-2, the CDR3 gives the full variable domain: DGGITQSPKYLFRKEGQNVTLSCEQNLNHDAMYWYRQDPGQGLRLIYYSQIVNDFQKGDIAEGYSVSREKKESFPLTVTSAQKNPTAFYLCASSIYQGSYTFGSGTRLTVV.